This T cell receptor beta chain is drawn from a study of memory CD4+ T cells and cytomegalovirus serostatus. In regard to this clone: Its antigen is currently unknown.

Single viable CD3+CD4+CD8-CD45RO+ cells were sorted as the memory CD4+ T cells. Study-level points and caveats: CD4+ memory repertoires contained about two fifths of the 164 reported CMV TCRbeta sequences.

The V and J ends lost 4 bases and 10 bases respectively, with 8 bases between them. This CDR3 region has 11 residues. CDR1 and CDR2 from the germline V gene are SGHVS and FQNEAQ. The table came from immunoSEQ multiplex PCR; TCRdb's copy has only in-frame clones and leaves some out. The sample lists 75,000 to 90,000 clones, over 80% occurring once. The receptor was derived from an adult in good health and CMV-seronegative. The V gene is TRBV7-8, the J gene TRBJ2-1; D remains unclear. The sample was memory CD4+ T cells from blood. The CDR3 DNA follows: TGTGCCAGCAGCTGGGTCGGGGAGCAGTTCTTC. It codes for CASSWVGEQFF. Full variable domain (missing parts from reference TRBV7-8 and TRBJ2-1): GAGVSQSPRYKVAKRGQDVALRCDPISGHVSLFWYQQALGQGPEFLTYFQNEAQLDKSGLPSDRFFAERPEGSVSTLKIQRTQQEDSAVYLCASSWVGEQFFGPGTRLTVL.